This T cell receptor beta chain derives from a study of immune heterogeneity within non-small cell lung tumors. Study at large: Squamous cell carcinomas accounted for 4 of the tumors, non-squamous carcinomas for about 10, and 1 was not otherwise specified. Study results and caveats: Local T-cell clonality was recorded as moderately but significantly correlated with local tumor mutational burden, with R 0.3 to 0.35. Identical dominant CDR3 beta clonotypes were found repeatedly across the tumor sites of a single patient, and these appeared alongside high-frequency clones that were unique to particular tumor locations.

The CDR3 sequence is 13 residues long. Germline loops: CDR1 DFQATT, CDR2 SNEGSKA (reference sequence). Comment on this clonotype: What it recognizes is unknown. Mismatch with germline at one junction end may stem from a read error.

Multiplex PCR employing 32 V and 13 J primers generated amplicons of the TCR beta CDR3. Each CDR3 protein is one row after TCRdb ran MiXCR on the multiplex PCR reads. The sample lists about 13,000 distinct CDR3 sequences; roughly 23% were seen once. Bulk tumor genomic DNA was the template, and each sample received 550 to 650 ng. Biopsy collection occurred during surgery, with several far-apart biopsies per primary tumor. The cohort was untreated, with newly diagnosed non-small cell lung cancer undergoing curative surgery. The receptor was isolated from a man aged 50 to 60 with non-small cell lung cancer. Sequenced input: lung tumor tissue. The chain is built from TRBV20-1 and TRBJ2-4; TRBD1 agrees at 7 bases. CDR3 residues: CGAQDRVRDIQYF. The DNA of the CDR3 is TGCGGTGCCCAAGACAGGGTTCGGGACATTCAGTACTTC.